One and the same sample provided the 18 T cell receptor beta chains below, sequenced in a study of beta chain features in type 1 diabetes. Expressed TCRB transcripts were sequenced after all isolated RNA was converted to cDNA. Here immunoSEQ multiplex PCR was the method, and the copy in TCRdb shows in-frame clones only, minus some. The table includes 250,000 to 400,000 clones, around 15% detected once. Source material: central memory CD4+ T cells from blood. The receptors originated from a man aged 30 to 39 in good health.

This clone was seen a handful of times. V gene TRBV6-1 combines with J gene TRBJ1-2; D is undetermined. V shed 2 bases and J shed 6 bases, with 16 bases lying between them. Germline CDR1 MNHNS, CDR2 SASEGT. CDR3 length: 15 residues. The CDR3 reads CASSERLEGSDGYTF. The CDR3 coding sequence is TGTGCCAGCAGTGAACGGTTGGAAGGTTCGGATGGCTACACCTTC.

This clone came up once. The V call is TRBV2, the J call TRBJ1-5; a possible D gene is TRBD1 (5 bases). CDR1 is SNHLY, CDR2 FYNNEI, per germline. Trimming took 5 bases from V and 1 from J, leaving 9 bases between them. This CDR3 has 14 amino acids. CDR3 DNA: TGTGCCAGCAGTATCCGGGGGAGCAATCAGCCCCAGCATTTT. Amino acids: CASSIRGSNQPQHF.

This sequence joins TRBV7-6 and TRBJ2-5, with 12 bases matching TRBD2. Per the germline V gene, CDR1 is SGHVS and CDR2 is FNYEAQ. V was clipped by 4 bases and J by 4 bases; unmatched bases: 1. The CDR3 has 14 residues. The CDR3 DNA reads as TGTGCCAGCAGCTCGGGACTAGCGGGAGAGACCCAGTACTTC. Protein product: CASSSGLAGETQYF. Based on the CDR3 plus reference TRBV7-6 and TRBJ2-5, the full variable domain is GAGVSQSPRYKVTKRGQDVALRCDPISGHVSLYWYRQALGQGPEFLTYFNYEAQQDKSGLPNDRFSAERPEGSISTLTIQRTEQRDSAMYRCASSSGLAGETQYFGPGTRLLVL.

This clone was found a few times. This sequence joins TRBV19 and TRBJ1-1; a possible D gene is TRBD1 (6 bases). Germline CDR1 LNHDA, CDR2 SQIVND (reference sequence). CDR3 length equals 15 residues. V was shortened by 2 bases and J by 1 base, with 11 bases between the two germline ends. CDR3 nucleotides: TGTGCCAGTAGTATAAACAGGGCCCCGAACACTGAAGCTTTCTTT. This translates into CASSINRAPNTEAFF.

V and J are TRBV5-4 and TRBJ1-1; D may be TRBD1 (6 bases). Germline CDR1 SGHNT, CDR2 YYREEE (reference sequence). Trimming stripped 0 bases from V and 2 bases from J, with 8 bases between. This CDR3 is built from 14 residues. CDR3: CASSLGTDNTEAFF. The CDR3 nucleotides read TGTGCCAGCAGCTTGGGGACAGACAACACTGAAGCTTTCTTT. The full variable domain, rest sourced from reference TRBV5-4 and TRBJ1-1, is ETGVTQSPTHLIKTRGQQVTLRCSSQSGHNTVSWYQQALGQGPQFIFQYYREEENGRGNFPPRFSGLQFPNYSSELNVNALELDDSALYLCASSLGTDNTEAFFGQGTRLTVV.

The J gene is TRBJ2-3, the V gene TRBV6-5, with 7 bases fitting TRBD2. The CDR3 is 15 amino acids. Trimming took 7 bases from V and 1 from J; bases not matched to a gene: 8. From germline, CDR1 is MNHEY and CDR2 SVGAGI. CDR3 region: CASTIVGGGTDTQYF. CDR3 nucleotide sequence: TGTGCCAGCACTATAGTGGGGGGGGGCACAGATACGCAGTATTTT.

The CDR3, as DNA: TGTGCCAGCAGCTATGGGGAGGGGAGGCAGTATTTT. Translation: CASSYGEGRQYF. The gene calls are TRBV5-4 and TRBJ2-3; 7 nucleotides match TRBD2. With 3 bases clipped from V and 11 bases from J, the junction kept 6 bases outside the gene matches. The length of the CDR3 is 12 residues. Germline CDR1 SGHNT, CDR2 YYREEE (reference sequence).

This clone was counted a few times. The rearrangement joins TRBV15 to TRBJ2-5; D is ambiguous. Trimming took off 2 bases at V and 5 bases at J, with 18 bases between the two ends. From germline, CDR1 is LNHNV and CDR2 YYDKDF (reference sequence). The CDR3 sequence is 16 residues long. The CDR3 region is CATSRSYPVNEETQYF. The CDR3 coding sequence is TGTGCCACCAGCAGATCCTACCCAGTAAACGAGGAGACCCAGTACTTC. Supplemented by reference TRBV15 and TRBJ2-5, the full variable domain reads DAMVIQNPRYQVTQFGKPVTLSCSQTLNHNVMYWYQQKSSQAPKLLFHYYDKDFNNEADTPDNFQSRRPNTSFCFLDIRSPGLGDTAMYLCATSRSYPVNEETQYFGPGTRLLVL.

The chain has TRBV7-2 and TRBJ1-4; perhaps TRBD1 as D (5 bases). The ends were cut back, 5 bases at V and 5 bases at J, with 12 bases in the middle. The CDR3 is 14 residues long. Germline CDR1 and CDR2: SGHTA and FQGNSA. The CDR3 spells CASSVGTFNEKLFF. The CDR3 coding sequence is TGTGCCAGCAGCGTCGGGACTTTCAATGAAAAACTGTTTTTT.

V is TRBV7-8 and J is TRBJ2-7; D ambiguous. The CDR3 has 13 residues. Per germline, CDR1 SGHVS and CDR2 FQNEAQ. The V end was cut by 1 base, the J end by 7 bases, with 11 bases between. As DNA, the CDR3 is TGTGCCAGCAGCTTAGTTGAGGATGGGGAGCAGTACTTC. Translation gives CASSLVEDGEQYF.

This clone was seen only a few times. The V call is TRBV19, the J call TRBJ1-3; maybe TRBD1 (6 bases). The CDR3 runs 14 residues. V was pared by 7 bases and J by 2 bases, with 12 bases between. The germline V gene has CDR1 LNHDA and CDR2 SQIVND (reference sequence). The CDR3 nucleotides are TGTGCCAGTACGAAGGGACACCCTGGAAACACCATATATTTT. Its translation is CASTKGHPGNTIYF.

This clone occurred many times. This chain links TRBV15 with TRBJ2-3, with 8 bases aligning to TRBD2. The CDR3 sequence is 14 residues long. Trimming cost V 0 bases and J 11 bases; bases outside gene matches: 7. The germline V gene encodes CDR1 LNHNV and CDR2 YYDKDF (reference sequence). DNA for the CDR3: TGTGCCACCAGCAGAGATCCGAGCGGGAGTAGGCAGTATTTT. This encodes CATSRDPSGSRQYF. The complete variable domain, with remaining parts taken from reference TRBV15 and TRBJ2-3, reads DAMVIQNPRYQVTQFGKPVTLSCSQTLNHNVMYWYQQKSSQAPKLLFHYYDKDFNNEADTPDNFQSRRPNTSFCFLDIRSPGLGDTAMYLCATSRDPSGSRQYFGPGTRLTVL.

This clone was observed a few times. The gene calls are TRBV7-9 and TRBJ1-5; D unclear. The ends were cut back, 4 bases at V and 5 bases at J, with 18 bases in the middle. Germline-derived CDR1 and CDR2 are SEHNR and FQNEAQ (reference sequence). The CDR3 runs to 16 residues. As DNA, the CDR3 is TGTGCCAGCAGCTACGCTAACGGCCCTAATGATCAGCCCCAGCATTTT. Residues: CASSYANGPNDQPQHF. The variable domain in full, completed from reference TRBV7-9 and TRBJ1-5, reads DTGVSQNPRHKITKRGQNVTFRCDPISEHNRLYWYRQTLGQGPEFLTYFQNEAQLEKSRLLSDRFSAERPKGSFSTLEIQRTEQGDSAMYLCASSYANGPNDQPQHFGDGTRLSIL.

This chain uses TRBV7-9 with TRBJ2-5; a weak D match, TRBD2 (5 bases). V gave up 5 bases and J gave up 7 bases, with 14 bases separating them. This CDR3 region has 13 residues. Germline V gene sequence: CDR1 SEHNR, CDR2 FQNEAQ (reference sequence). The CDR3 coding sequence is TGTGCCAGCAGCCTAGAGACGGGGTGGACCCAGTACTTC. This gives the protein CASSLETGWTQYF.

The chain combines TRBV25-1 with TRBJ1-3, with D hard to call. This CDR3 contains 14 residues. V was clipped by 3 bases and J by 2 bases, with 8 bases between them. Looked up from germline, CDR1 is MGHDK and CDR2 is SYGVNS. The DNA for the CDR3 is TGTGCCAGCAGTGACGATACCCCTGGAAACACCATATATTTT. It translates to CASSDDTPGNTIYF.

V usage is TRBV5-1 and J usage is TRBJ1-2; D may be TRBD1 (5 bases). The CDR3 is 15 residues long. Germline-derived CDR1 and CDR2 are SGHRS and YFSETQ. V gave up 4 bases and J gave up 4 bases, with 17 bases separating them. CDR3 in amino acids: CASSLPTGYSYGYTF. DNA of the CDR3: TGCGCCAGCAGCCTACCAACAGGTTATAGCTATGGCTACACCTTC.

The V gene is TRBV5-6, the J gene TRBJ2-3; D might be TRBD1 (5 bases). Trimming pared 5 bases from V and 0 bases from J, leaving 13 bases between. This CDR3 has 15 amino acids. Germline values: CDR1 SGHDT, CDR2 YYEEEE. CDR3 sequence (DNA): TGTGCCAGCAGTTCGCAGGGTTCTAGCACAGATACGCAGTATTTT. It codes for CASSSQGSSTDTQYF.

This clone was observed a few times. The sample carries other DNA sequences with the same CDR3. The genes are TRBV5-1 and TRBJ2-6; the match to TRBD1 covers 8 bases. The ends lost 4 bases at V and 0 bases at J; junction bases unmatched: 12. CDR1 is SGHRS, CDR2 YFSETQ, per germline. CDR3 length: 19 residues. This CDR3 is CASSPKPGQVNSGANVLTF. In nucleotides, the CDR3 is TGCGCCAGCAGCCCCAAACCGGGACAGGTAAACTCTGGGGCCAACGTCCTGACTTTC.